The present entry profiles one TCR beta chain with its context. The data derive from a study of T cell clones after liver transplantation. The CDR3 runs to 15 residues. Germline CDR1 and CDR2: SGHRS and YFSETQ. V was trimmed by 0 bases and J by 0 bases, leaving 6 bases between them. Repertoires were generated with immunoSEQ multiplex PCR, while TCRdb's copy carries only in-frame clones and drops some. The table has 20,000 to 25,000 clones, about three quarters seen once. Material: CD4+ T cells from blood, obtained before liver transplant. V gene TRBV5-1 combines with J gene TRBJ2-2; D remains ambiguous. The sequence was collected from a human donor who received a liver transplant. In DNA, the CDR3 is TGCGCCAGCAGCTTGGTTGGGGCGAACACCGGGGAGCTGTTTTTT. Translated: CASSLVGANTGELFF.